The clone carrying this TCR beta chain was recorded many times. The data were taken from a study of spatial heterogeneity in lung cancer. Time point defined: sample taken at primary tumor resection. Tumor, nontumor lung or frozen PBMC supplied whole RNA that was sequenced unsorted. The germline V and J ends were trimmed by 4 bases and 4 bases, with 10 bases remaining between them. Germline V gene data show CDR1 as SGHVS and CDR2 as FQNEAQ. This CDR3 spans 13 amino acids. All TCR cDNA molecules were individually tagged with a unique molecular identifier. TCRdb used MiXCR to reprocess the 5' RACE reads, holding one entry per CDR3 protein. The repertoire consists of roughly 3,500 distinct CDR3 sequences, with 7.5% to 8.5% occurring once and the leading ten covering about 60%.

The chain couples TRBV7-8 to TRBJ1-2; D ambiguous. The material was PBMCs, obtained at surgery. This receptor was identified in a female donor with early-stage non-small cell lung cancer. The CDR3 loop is CASSSGKGYGYTF. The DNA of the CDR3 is TGTGCCAGCAGCTCCGGAAAGGGCTATGGCTACACCTTC.